This T cell receptor beta chain was captured by sequencing in a study of blood T cell repertoires in COVID-19. Study-level background: Collection of acute and convalescent COVID-19 samples took place in the United States, Italy and Spain. PBMCs, B-cell-depleted T cells, or T cells were the source of the cDNA or gDNA that made up the material.

V was cut by 6 bases and J by 5 bases, with 10 bases left in between. The CDR3 is made up of 12 amino acids. The germline V gene has CDR1 SQVTM and CDR2 ANQGSEA. Methods used by the authors: From reference gene primer amplification, estimates of nucleated cell counts were derived. Measured with immunoSEQ multiplex PCR; TCRdb has only the in-frame clones, and not every one. V and J calls and clone size are those listed in that table; D and trimming were worked out from the DNA. The table has 90,000 to 100,000 clones, 90% seen once. This clone appeared once. The chain is built from TRBV29-1 and TRBJ2-2; TRBD1 is a possible D gene (6 bases). The TCR originated in a man aged 50 to 60 with acute or convalescent COVID-19. Sequencing was done on a sample of peripheral blood. For the CDR3, the DNA is TGCAGCGTAAGGACAGAGACCGGGGAGCTGTTTTTT. This sequence encodes CSVRTETGELFF.